The clone carrying this T cell receptor (beta chain) came up many times. Its antigen remains unknown. This sample is drawn from a study of Graves' ophthalmopathy and Graves' hyperthyroidism. Researchers took RNA transcripts and amplified TCR beta CDR3 regions from them. The first round was an RT-PCR with HTBI primers, and the second round was a multiplex PCR. TCRdb fed the multiplex PCR reads into MiXCR, producing one record per CDR3 protein. Among hundreds of thousands of distinct CDR3 sequences listed, under 25% were seen once. Germline V lookup: CDR1 LNHNV, CDR2 YYDKDF (reference sequence). The CDR3 has 12 amino acids. Between the trimmed V and J ends, which lost 0 bases and 6 bases, there was a span of 5 bases. Study outcomes and limitations: Ophthalmopathy progression prediction by the model yielded a sensitivity of 60% to 71% and a specificity of under 80%.

The rearrangement links TRBV15 to TRBJ2-5; no clear D gene. Sequenced sample: peripheral blood. This receptor was taken from a woman younger than 35 with stable Graves' hyperthyroidism. The CDR3 here is CATSRERQTQYF. DNA for the CDR3: TGTGCCACCAGCAGAGAGAGGCAGACCCAGTACTTC.